This T cell receptor (beta chain) came from a study of response to subunit inactivated influenza vaccine. Findings of the study overall: New T cells are recruited in small numbers by each seasonal influenza vaccination, according to the authors' suggestion.

One entry per CDR3 protein results from TCRdb running MiXCR on the RT-PCR reads. This table holds fewer than 600,000 distinct CDR3 sequences, approximately 7.7% found once. A remark on this clonotype: Antigen: not known. Just one base apart from a much larger clone, this may be a read error.

The starting material was PBMCs from blood, obtained roughly 24 months after vaccination. The TCR originated in a man between 50 and 75 years old who received an inactivated influenza vaccine.

The CDR3 nucleotides read TGCGCCAGCAGCTTGGAGCAGAAAGGCTATGGCTACTCCTTC. Translating it yields CASSLEQKGYGYSF. The chain combines TRBV5-1 with TRBJ1-2, with D uncertain. This CDR3 region has 14 residues. Germline lookup yields CDR1 SGHRS and CDR2 YFSETQ.